This T cell receptor (beta chain) was documented in a study of patients and donors after allogeneic stem cell transplantation. MiXCR, run by TCRdb on the RT-PCR reads, gives a single entry per CDR3 protein. Among roughly 41,000 distinct CDR3 sequences listed, 25% to 35% were seen once. This CDR3 comprises 13 residues. Germline loops: CDR1 DFQATT, CDR2 SNEGSKA (reference sequence). J was trimmed by 8 bases and V by 3 bases; bases with no gene match: 8. This clonotype was detected many times. The chain uses TRBV20-1 and TRBJ2-3; 7 bases agree with TRBD2. The TCR originated in a human donor who was either an allogeneic HSCT recipient or a stem cell or donor lymphocyte infusion donor (not recorded which). It is not recorded whose cells these are; they may come from a transplant donor. Sequenced sample: blood, either unsorted or a sorted T cell fraction (not recorded which). In nucleotides, the CDR3 is TGCAGTGCTAGTAGTGCGGGAGTGCGTACGCAGTATTTT. This gives the protein CSASSAGVRTQYF.